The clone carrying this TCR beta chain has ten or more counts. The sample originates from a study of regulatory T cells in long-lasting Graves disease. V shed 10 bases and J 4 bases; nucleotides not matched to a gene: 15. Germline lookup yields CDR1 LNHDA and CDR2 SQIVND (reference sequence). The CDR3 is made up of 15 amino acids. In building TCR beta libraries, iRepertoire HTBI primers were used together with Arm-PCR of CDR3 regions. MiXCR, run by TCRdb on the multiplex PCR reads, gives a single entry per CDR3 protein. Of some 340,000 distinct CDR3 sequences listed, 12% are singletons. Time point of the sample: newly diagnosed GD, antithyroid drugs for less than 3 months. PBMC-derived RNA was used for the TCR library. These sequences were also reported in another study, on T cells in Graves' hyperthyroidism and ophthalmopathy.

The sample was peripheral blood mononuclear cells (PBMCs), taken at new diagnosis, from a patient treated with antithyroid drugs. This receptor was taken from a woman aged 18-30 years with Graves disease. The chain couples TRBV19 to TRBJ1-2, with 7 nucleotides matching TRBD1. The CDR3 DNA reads TGTGCCACATGGGCGCCGGGACAGCCATCCTATGGCTACACCTTC. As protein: CATWAPGQPSYGYTF.